The clone carrying this T cell receptor (beta chain) has a count of ten or more. Its antigen is unidentified. The CDR3 sequence is 15 residues long. Germline V lookup: CDR1 MGHRA, CDR2 YSYEKL. The V and J ends lost 4 bases and 9 bases, in that order; junction bases with no gene match: 12. Time point defined: sample taken at primary tumor resection. A total of roughly 72 untreated early-stage non-small cell lung cancer patients served as donors. Sequencing was performed on whole RNA extracted from tumor and nontumor lung tissue, or from frozen PBMC, and the material was left unsorted. The data are from a study of spatial heterogeneity in lung cancer. The study's findings and limits: Of tumor T cells, an estimated coverage of 6% to 8% was reached for alpha chains and approximately 14% for beta chains. Expanded intratumoral alpha and beta TCR counts tracked tumor mutation counts. Ubiquitous and regional nonsynonymous mutations were each tracked by the matching count of ubiquitous or regional expanded TCRs.

MiXCR, applied by TCRdb to the 5' RACE reads, yields one record per CDR3 protein. The sample includes fewer than 7,500 distinct CDR3 sequences, 11% to 15% of them seen just once. The sample was lung tumor tissue, taken at surgery. The V call is TRBV4-1, the J call TRBJ2-1, with 7 nucleotides matching TRBD2. This TCR derives from a male donor with early-stage non-small cell lung cancer. The CDR3 DNA is TGCGCCAGCAGCCTAGCGGGTACTAGAGAGGGTGAGCAGTTCTTC. Translated: CASSLAGTREGEQFF.